This T cell receptor beta chain stems from a study of cytomegalovirus exposure and HLA in healthy donors. It was with 60 Vbeta and 13 Jbeta primers that the PCR ran. TCRdb's copy holds only in-frame clones and misses some; the assay was immunoSEQ multiplex PCR. With 35,000 to 45,000 clones in the sample, the ten largest clones hold about 8%. The sequenced material came from PBMCs. The receptor was isolated from a male donor in good health and CMV-seronegative.

CDR3 sequence reads: CASSALGVRSSGANVLTF. The CDR3 nucleotides are TGTGCCAGCTCAGCACTAGGGGTAAGGAGCTCTGGGGCCAACGTCCTGACTTTC. The chain recombines TRBV18 with TRBJ2-6; D tentatively reads TRBD1 or TRBD2 (5 bases each). The germline V and J ends were trimmed by 5 bases and 0 bases, with 17 bases remaining between them. The CDR3 has 18 residues. Germline-derived CDR1 and CDR2 are KGHSH and LQKENI.